The 27 T cell receptor beta chains below all came from one sample that was sequenced in a study of cytomegalovirus exposure and HLA in healthy donors. PCR amplification relied on 60 Vbeta primers (plus 13 Jbeta primers). Libraries were prepared by immunoSEQ multiplex PCR; TCRdb keeps only in-frame clonotypes and omits some of them. This sample has about 110,000 clones, with 50% to 70% found just once. Sequenced sample: PBMCs. The receptors come from a man aged 25 to 40 in good health and CMV-seropositive.

In its sample, this clone was seen a few times. The chain has TRBV5-1 and TRBJ2-1; maybe TRBD2 (5 bases). V was shortened by 0 bases and J by 4 bases, with 11 bases between the two germline ends. Germline V CDR1 and CDR2: SGHRS, YFSETQ. There are 15 residues in the CDR3. The CDR3: CASSLGGSLYNEQFF. In nucleotides, the CDR3 is TGCGCCAGCAGCTTGGGAGGGAGCCTTTACAATGAGCAGTTCTTC.

The V call is TRBV6-1, the J call TRBJ2-7; 8 bases agree with TRBD2. This CDR3 has 15 residues. Trimming removed 6 bases from V and 4 bases from J; junction bases left unmatched: 11. Germline V gene sequence: CDR1 MNHNS, CDR2 SASEGT. The CDR3 spells CASSEGIAGSYEQYF. The CDR3 DNA reads TGTGCCAGCAGCGAGGGAATAGCGGGGAGTTACGAGCAGTACTTC.

This clone was seen only once. Here the CDR3 DNA reads TGCGCCAGCAGCTTGTCAGGCAGAGGCAATCAGCCCCAGCATTTT. Residues: CASSLSGRGNQPQHF. The J gene is TRBJ1-5, the V gene TRBV5-1; D remains ambiguous. The CDR3 sequence is 15 residues long. V was shortened by 1 base and J by 2 bases, with 10 bases between the two germline ends. From germline, CDR1 is SGHRS and CDR2 YFSETQ.

This chain joins TRBV4-2 and TRBJ2-1; 11 bases line up with TRBD2. The CDR3 extends over 19 amino acids. Germline V gene lookup returns CDR1 LGHNA and CDR2 YNFKEQ. The junction had 13 bases not matched to a gene; V was cut back by 4 bases and J by 2 bases. Written as DNA, the CDR3 is TGTGCCAGCAGCCCTACCGGGGGTAGCGGGGGGGGAACCTACAATGAGCAGTTCTTC. Translated, it gives CASSPTGGSGGGTYNEQFF.

The chain joins TRBV19 to TRBJ2-7, with a tentative D call TRBD2 (5 bases). The V and J ends lost 8 bases and 1 base respectively, with 9 bases between them. Per the germline V gene, CDR1 is LNHDA and CDR2 is SQIVND (reference sequence). This CDR3 spans 12 amino acids. CDR3 in amino acids: CASSRGSYEQYF. CDR3 nucleotide sequence: TGTGCCAGTTCACGGGGATCCTACGAGCAGTACTTC. The full variable domain, its missing parts supplied by reference TRBV19 and TRBJ2-7, is DGGITQSPKYLFRKEGQNVTLSCEQNLNHDAMYWYRQDPGQGLRLIYYSQIVNDFQKGDIAEGYSVSREKKESFPLTVTSAQKNPTAFYLCASSRGSYEQYFGPGTRLTVT.

The chain joins TRBV15 to TRBJ1-6, with 9 bases that match TRBD1. After removal of 5 bases from V and 13 bases from J, the junction contained 9 bases not matched to a gene. The germline V gene has CDR1 LNHNV and CDR2 YYDKDF (reference sequence). The CDR3 runs 14 residues. CDR3: CATSPRDRVSPLHF. The CDR3 DNA reads as TGTGCCACCAGCCCTCGGGACAGGGTATCCCCCCTCCACTTT.

The rearrangement joins TRBV4-1 to TRBJ1-6; D possibly corresponds to TRBD1 (5 bases). This CDR3 is built from 16 residues. CDR1 and CDR2 from the germline V gene are MGHRA and YSYEKL. The V end was cut by 0 bases, the J end by 3 bases, with 9 bases between. The CDR3 sequence: CASSQDGAIYNSPLHF. DNA of the CDR3: TGCGCCAGCAGCCAAGATGGGGCGATCTATAATTCACCCCTCCACTTT.

This sequence joins TRBV6-1 and TRBJ1-4, with 8 bases aligning to TRBD1. The germline V gene encodes CDR1 MNHNS and CDR2 SASEGT. CDR3 length: 15 amino acids. The J segment lost 8 bases and the V segment lost 4 bases, leaving 9 bases of the junction unmatched. The CDR3 protein is CASSATRGREEKLFF. In DNA form, the CDR3 reads TGTGCCAGCAGTGCGACCAGGGGGCGTGAGGAAAAACTGTTTTTT.

This sequence joins TRBV15 and TRBJ2-2; D gene unclear. V was clipped by 0 bases and J by 11 bases, with 10 bases between them. Germline CDR1 and CDR2: LNHNV and YYDKDF (reference sequence). The CDR3 spans 13 residues. CDR3 nucleotides: TGTGCCACCAGCAGAGAGGGCCAGATAGAGCTGTTTTTT. Protein: CATSREGQIELFF.

The V and J genes are TRBV5-6 and TRBJ2-2, with 12 nucleotides matching TRBD2. Germline V gene sequence: CDR1 SGHDT, CDR2 YYEEEE. The CDR3 spans 16 residues. Unmatched junction bases numbered 6, after V lost 3 bases and J lost 6 bases. The CDR3 sequence: CASSYSGTSGPGELFF. CDR3 bases: TGTGCCAGCAGCTACTCCGGGACTAGCGGGCCCGGGGAGCTGTTTTTT.

The sample holds a few counts of this clone. The chain couples TRBV7-8 to TRBJ2-2, with 12 bases identical to TRBD2. CDR3 size: 17 residues. CDR1 and CDR2 (germline): SGHVS, FQNEAQ. Trimming cost V 2 bases and J 3 bases; bases outside gene matches: 4. DNA of the CDR3: TGTGCCAGCAGCTTAACTAGCGGGGGGTCCTACACCGGGGAGCTGTTTTTT. Encoded protein: CASSLTSGGSYTGELFF.

This rearrangement joins TRBV6-6 to TRBJ2-7, with TRBD1 identical over 7 bases. In germline, CDR1 is MNHNY, CDR2 SVGAGI (reference sequence). The CDR3 is made up of 12 amino acids. Trimming at V came to 6 bases and at J to 5 bases, leaving 4 bases not matched to a gene. The CDR3 protein is CASSRQGDEQYF. The CDR3, as DNA: TGTGCCAGCAGCCGACAGGGCGACGAGCAGTACTTC.

This clone was observed a handful of times. The V call is TRBV9, the J call TRBJ2-7, with a possible D match to TRBD1 (6 bases). The length of the CDR3 is 14 residues. Germline V lookup: CDR1 SGDLS, CDR2 YYNGEE. With 3 bases removed from V and 5 bases from J, the gap between germline ends came to 15 bases. The chain's CDR3 is CASSEGQWSHEQYF. CDR3 nucleotides: TGTGCCAGCAGCGAGGGACAATGGTCACACGAGCAGTACTTC.

Concerning this clone: Compared with germline, one end of the junction differs, possibly owing to a read error. The same CDR3 also results from other DNA sequences found in this sample. The rearrangement uses TRBV4-1 and TRBJ2-7; weak D call: TRBD2 (6 bases). This CDR3 has 15 amino acids. Germline loops: CDR1 MGHRA, CDR2 YSYEKL. The CDR3: CASSQPGSLTHEQYF. CDR3 coding DNA: TGCGCCAGCAGCCAACCCGGGAGCTTAACCCACGAGCAGTACTTT.

This clone showed up just a few times. CDR3 in DNA: TGTGCCAGCAGCTTAGGCCCAGGGGGCTTGGATGAGCAGTTCTTC. This codes for CASSLGPGGLDEQFF. The chain employs TRBV7-9 and TRBJ2-1, with TRBD1 identical over 8 bases. Trimming removed 1 base from V and 8 bases from J; junction bases left unmatched: 7. CDR3 length: 15 residues. From germline, CDR1 is SEHNR and CDR2 FQNEAQ (reference sequence).

This chain joins TRBV7-6 and TRBJ2-3; the D is unclear. In germline, CDR1 is SGHVS, CDR2 FNYEAQ. Deletions cut 5 bases from V and 6 bases from J, with 6 bases between. CDR3 size: 11 residues. The CDR3 DNA follows: TGTGCCAGCAGCCTCGCGGATACGCAGTATTTT. Its protein product is CASSLADTQYF.

V gene TRBV2 combines with J gene TRBJ2-2; 10 bases agree with TRBD2. After removal of 4 bases from V and 5 bases from J, the junction contained 7 bases not matched to a gene. This CDR3 is 16 amino acids long. Germline CDR1 is SNHLY and CDR2 is FYNNEI. The chain's CDR3 is CASSAAGGPGTGELFF. The CDR3 bases are TGTGCCAGCAGTGCAGCGGGGGGGCCAGGGACCGGGGAGCTGTTTTTT.

J is TRBJ1-2 and V is TRBV5-5; the D is unclear. The germline V and J ends were trimmed by 4 bases and 4 bases, with 14 bases remaining between them. This CDR3 spans 14 amino acids. The germline gives CDR1 SGHKS, CDR2 YYEKEE (reference sequence). The CDR3 loop reads CASSPRVVVYGYTF. In nucleotides, the CDR3 is TGTGCCAGCAGCCCTCGGGTCGTCGTCTATGGCTACACCTTC.

V and J are TRBV4-2 and TRBJ2-5, with 8 bases matching TRBD2. The CDR3 runs 14 residues. The germline CDR1 and CDR2 sequences are LGHNA and YNFKEQ. V dropped 3 bases and J dropped 1; count of bases not matched to a gene: 1. CDR3 nucleotides: TGTGCCAGCAGCCAGAGCGGGGGCCAAGAGACCCAGTACTTC. Encoded protein: CASSQSGGQETQYF.

As for this clone: One end of the junction fails to match germline, which may point to a read error. The chain joins TRBV7-7 to TRBJ2-5; possible D gene TRBD1, 6 bases. The germline V gene encodes CDR1 SSHAT and CDR2 FNYEAQ (reference sequence). The CDR3 length is 15 residues. CDR3 DNA: TGTGCTAGCAGCTTACCAGGGGTCGTTCGAGAGACCCAGTACTTC. It codes for CASSLPGVVRETQYF.

The chain has TRBV4-2 and TRBJ1-3, with TRBD1 matching 8 bases. CDR1 and CDR2 from the germline V gene are LGHNA and YNFKEQ. The length of the CDR3 is 14 residues. The junction had 2 bases not matched to a gene; V was cut back by 4 bases and J by 3 bases. The CDR3 DNA is TGTGCCAGCAGCCGCACAGGGGGTGGAAACACCATATATTTT. This sequence encodes CASSRTGGGNTIYF.

CDR3 loop: CASTDMAGRTEAFF. The DNA of the CDR3 is TGCGCCAGCACCGATATGGCGGGCAGAACTGAAGCTTTCTTT. The chain joins TRBV5-1 to TRBJ1-1; D gene unclear. The CDR3 contains 14 residues. V was pared by 6 bases and J by 5 bases, with 17 bases between. CDR1 is SGHRS, CDR2 YFSETQ, per germline.

This rearrangement joins TRBV7-2 to TRBJ2-2, with 8 positions matching TRBD1. V trimming: 2 bases; J trimming: 6 bases; junction bases outside the gene matches: 5. The CDR3 loop spans 15 amino acids. Per the germline V gene, CDR1 is SGHTA and CDR2 is FQGNSA. The CDR3 sequence is CASSLSQGAAGELFF. Written as DNA, the CDR3 is TGTGCCAGCAGCTTAAGTCAGGGGGCAGCCGGGGAGCTGTTTTTT.

The genes are TRBV6-4 and TRBJ2-1; 14 bases fit TRBD2. The CDR3 has 15 residues. CDR1 and CDR2 (germline): MRHNA, SNTAGT. Losses at the gene ends were 4 bases for V and 7 bases for J; bases not matched to a gene: 3. The DNA for the CDR3 is TGTGCCAGCAGTGTGACTAGCGGGGGGGTAAATGAGCAGTTCTTC. Translation gives CASSVTSGGVNEQFF.

The chain uses TRBV18 and TRBJ1-3; D might be TRBD1 (6 bases). The CDR3 is 16 residues long. The V end was cut by 3 bases, the J end by 0 bases, with 12 bases between. Looked up from germline, CDR1 is KGHSH and CDR2 is LQKENI. The CDR3, as DNA: TGTGCCAGCTCACCCACCGGGACACCCTCTGGAAACACCATATATTTT. The encoded protein is CASSPTGTPSGNTIYF.

This clone was observed a few times. The chain links TRBV6-5 to TRBJ1-5; weak D call: TRBD1 (6 bases). The germline V and J ends were trimmed by 4 bases and 5 bases, with 12 bases remaining between them. The length of the CDR3 is 14 residues. In germline, CDR1 is MNHEY, CDR2 SVGAGI. This CDR3 is CASSWSEGDQPQHF. In nucleotides, the CDR3 is TGTGCCAGCAGTTGGTCCGAGGGGGATCAGCCCCAGCATTTT.

A single count supports this clone. V and J are TRBV4-1 and TRBJ2-5; tentative D call: TRBD2 (5 bases). V was trimmed by 4 bases and J by 5 bases, leaving 11 bases between them. This CDR3 is 13 amino acids long. The V gene's germline CDR1 is MGHRA and CDR2 YSYEKL. CDR3 nucleotide sequence: TGCGCCAGCAGCCGCACAGAGGGCGAGACCCAGTACTTC. As protein: CASSRTEGETQYF.